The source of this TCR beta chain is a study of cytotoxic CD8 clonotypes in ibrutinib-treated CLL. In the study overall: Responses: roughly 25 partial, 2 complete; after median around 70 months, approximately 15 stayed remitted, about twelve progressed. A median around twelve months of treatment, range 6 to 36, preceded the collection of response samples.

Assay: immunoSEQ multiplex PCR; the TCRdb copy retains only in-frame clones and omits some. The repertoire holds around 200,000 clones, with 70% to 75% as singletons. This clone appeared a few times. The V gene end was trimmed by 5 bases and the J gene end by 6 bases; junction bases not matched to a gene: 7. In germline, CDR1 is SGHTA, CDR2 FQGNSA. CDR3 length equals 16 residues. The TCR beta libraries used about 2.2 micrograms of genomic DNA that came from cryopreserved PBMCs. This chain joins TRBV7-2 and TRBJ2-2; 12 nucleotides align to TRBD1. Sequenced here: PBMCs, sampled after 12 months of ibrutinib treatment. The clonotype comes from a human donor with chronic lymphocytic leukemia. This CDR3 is CASSEGGTGGPGELFF. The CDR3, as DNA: TGTGCCAGCAGCGAAGGAGGGACAGGGGGCCCCGGGGAGCTGTTTTTT.